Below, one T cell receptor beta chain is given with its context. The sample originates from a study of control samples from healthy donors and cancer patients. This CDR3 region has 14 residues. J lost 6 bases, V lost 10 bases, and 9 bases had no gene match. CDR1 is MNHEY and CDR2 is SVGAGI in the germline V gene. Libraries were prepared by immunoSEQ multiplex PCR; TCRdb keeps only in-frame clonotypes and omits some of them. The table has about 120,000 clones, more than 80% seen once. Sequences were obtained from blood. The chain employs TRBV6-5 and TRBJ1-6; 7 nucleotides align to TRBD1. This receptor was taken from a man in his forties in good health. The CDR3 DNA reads TGTGCCATACGCCTACAGGGGTCTAATTCACCCCTCCACTTT. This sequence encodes CAIRLQGSNSPLHF.